Following are 27 T cell receptor beta chains from one sample sequenced in a study of tissue T cells after allogeneic stem cell transplantation. The repertoire was sequenced with immunoSEQ multiplex PCR; TCRdb's copy has only in-frame clones and lacks some. Of tens of thousands of clones listed, around 70% are singletons. Sequenced input: spleen. Receptor source: a female BALB/c mouse in good health. The MHC haplotype of the strain is H2-d.

Remarks on this clone: Each gene name is a mouse one. The CDR3 end lies 1 residue beyond the end of the read and is filled in from the germline J gene. V usage is TRBV20 and J usage is TRBJ1-1; weak D call: TRBD1 (6 bases). The CDR3 is 12 residues long. Trimming took off 3 bases at V and 5 bases at J, with 10 bases between the two ends. CDR1 is GFQATS, CDR2 STVNSAI, per germline. CDR3 protein: CGARQGGTEVFF. CDR3 DNA (partial): TGTGGTGCTAGACAGGGAGGGACAGAAGTCTTC.

Details on this clone: Here the gene names and germline are mouse. The read falls 1 residue short of the CDR3 end, and the missing part is taken from the germline J gene. This chain uses TRBV29 with TRBJ2-7; D uncertain. Germline V lookup: CDR1 MSHET, CDR2 SYDVDS. The CDR3 has 14 amino acids. V was cut by 0 bases and J by 0 bases, with 6 bases left in between. The sequenced CDR3 bases are TGTGCTAGCAGTTTATCTTTCCCCTCCTATGAACAGTAC. This encodes CASSLSFPSYEQY. The whole CDR3 sequence reads CASSLSFPSYEQYF.

As concerns this clone: Gene names are the mouse ones. The read terminates 1 residue before the CDR3 end, so the remaining end is supplied by the germline J gene. This chain joins TRBV19 and TRBJ1-4; unclear D gene. V lost 1 base and J lost 8, with 3 bases in between. This CDR3 is 11 amino acids long. Germline values: CDR1 FNHDT, CDR2 SITEND (reference sequence). CDR3 protein: CASSIRERLFF. The covered CDR3 bases are TGTGCCAGCAGTATACGGGAAAGATTATTT.

As concerns this clone: The germline and genes are mouse ones. The CDR3 end falls 1 residue outside the read, so it is completed with the germline J gene. The gene calls are TRBV16 and TRBJ2-5; either TRBD1 or TRBD2 may supply D (5 bases each). Trimming took 6 bases from V and 0 from J, leaving 10 bases between them. This CDR3 region has 14 residues. From germline, CDR1 is SGHSA and CDR2 FRNQAP. The covered CDR3 bases are TGTGCAAGCAGGGACCGGGACAACCAAGACACCCAGTAC. This encodes CASRDRDNQDTQY. The whole CDR3 protein reads CASRDRDNQDTQYF. Complete variable domain (other parts from reference TRBV16 and TRBJ2-5): NAGVIQTPRHKVTGKGQEATLWCEPISGHSAVFWYRQTIVQGLEFLTYFRNQAPIDDSGMPKERFSAQMPNQSHSTLKIQSTQPQDSAVYLCASRDRDNQDTQYFGPGTRLLVL.

In regard to this clone: The germline and genes are mouse ones. The read ends 1 residue shy of where the CDR3 ends; the end is completed using the germline J gene. The chain combines TRBV31 with TRBJ1-4; TRBD1 matches 10 bases. J was trimmed by 7 bases and V by 1 base; bases with no gene match: 15. CDR3 length: 18 residues. The germline V gene has CDR1 GKSSPN and CDR2 SITVG. CDR3 region: CAWSPLRDRGGWGERLFF. The covered CDR3 bases are TGTGCCTGGAGTCCCCTTCGGGACAGGGGAGGGTGGGGCGAAAGATTATTT.

About this clone itself: Gene names are the mouse ones. The observed sequence ends 1 residue before the CDR3 terminus, with the missing tail filled in from the germline J gene. The genes are TRBV4 and TRBJ2-2; 8 bases fit TRBD1. Germline CDR1 and CDR2: LGHDT and YNNKQL (reference sequence). V gave up 3 bases and J gave up 3 bases; unmatched junction bases: 3. CDR3 length: 15 amino acids. The CDR3 sequence: CASSYGTGYTGQLYF. CDR3 DNA, as far as it was read: TGTGCCAGCAGCTACGGGACAGGATACACCGGGCAGCTCTAC.

As concerns this clone: These gene names are mouse names. The read terminates 1 residue before the CDR3 end, so the remaining end is supplied by the germline J gene. The chain couples TRBV13-2 to TRBJ2-4; D remains ambiguous. CDR1 and CDR2 from the germline V gene are NNHNN and SYGAGS (reference sequence). Deletions cut 0 bases from V and 4 bases from J, with 12 bases between. This CDR3 spans 15 amino acids. The CDR3 spells CASGDAGSDKNTLYF. The sequenced CDR3 bases are TGTGCCAGCGGTGATGCCGGCTCAGACAAAAACACCTTGTAC.

As regards this clone: Mouse gene names and germline throughout. The sequence runs out 1 residue before the end of the CDR3; the remainder is reconstructed from the germline J gene. The chain uses TRBV4 and TRBJ2-3; 8 bases agree with TRBD2. The junction had 4 bases not matched to a gene; V was cut back by 4 bases and J by 1 base. Germline assignment: CDR1 LGHDT and CDR2 YNNKQL (reference sequence). The CDR3 runs 15 residues. The sequenced part of the CDR3 DNA is TGTGCCAGCAGCTGGGGGGGCGCCGGTGCAGAAACGCTGTAT. It translates to CASSWGGAGAETLY. The full CDR3 protein reads CASSWGGAGAETLYF.

To note about this clone: Genes and germline are mouse. The read is 1 residue too short to cover the CDR3 end, so that end is filled in from the germline J gene. The genes are TRBV1 and TRBJ2-2; D unclear. CDR3 length: 15 residues. CDR1 is NSQYPW and CDR2 is LRSPGD in the germline V gene (reference sequence). Trimming left V 1 base short and J 1 base short, with 7 bases between. This CDR3 is CTCSAVKGNTGQLYF. The covered CDR3 bases are TGCACCTGCAGTGCAGTCAAGGGAAACACCGGGCAGCTCTAC.

This clone was seen more than once but under ten times. Mouse germline and gene names are used. The missing CDR3 end, 1 residue past where the read stops, is filled in from the germline J gene. V usage is TRBV5 and J usage is TRBJ2-7; no definite D call. Germline V CDR1 and CDR2: LGHNA, YNLKQL (reference sequence). The CDR3 consists of 12 residues. Trimming removed 2 bases at V and 3 bases at J, with 5 bases between. CDR3 amino acids: CASSQNNYEQYF. Incomplete CDR3 DNA: TGTGCCAGCAGCCAAAACAACTATGAACAGTAC.

A remark on this clone: Gene names are the mouse ones. Read data end 1 residue before the CDR3 end; the end is taken from the germline J gene. The rearrangement uses TRBV5 and TRBJ2-7, with 13 bases that match TRBD2. V was clipped by 0 bases and J by 4 bases; unmatched bases: 15. CDR1 and CDR2 (germline): LGHNA, YNLKQL (reference sequence). This CDR3 is built from 20 residues. CDR3 sequence: CASSQEPPGLGGRFGYEQYF. The CDR3 DNA, read in part, is TGTGCCAGCAGCCAAGAACCTCCTGGACTGGGGGGGCGCTTTGGGTATGAACAGTAC.

On this clone: The listed genes are named as in mouse. Read coverage stops 1 residue before the CDR3 terminus; the germline J gene supplies the remainder. The rearrangement joins TRBV13-2 to TRBJ2-4; 10 nucleotides line up with TRBD2. Germline V lookup: CDR1 NNHNN, CDR2 SYGAGS (reference sequence). V shed 0 bases and J 4 bases; nucleotides not matched to a gene: 2. The CDR3 contains 15 residues. CDR3 bases read: TGTGCCAGCGGTGATGCCTGGGGGGGCGAAAACACCTTGTAC. Protein: CASGDAWGGENTLY. The CDR3 reads in full as CASGDAWGGENTLYF.

Concerning this clone: These gene names are mouse names. Coverage ceases 1 residue before the CDR3 finishes, and the germline J gene fills in the end. This chain links TRBV13-2 with TRBJ1-4; TRBD1 agrees at 7 bases. CDR3 length: 14 residues. Germline CDR1 is NNHNN and CDR2 is SYGAGS (reference sequence). After removal of 5 bases from V and 0 bases from J, the junction contained 1 base not matched to a gene. CDR3 DNA, as far as it was read: TGTGCCAGCGGGGGACAGATTTCCAACGAAAGATTATTT. Protein: CASGGQISNERLF. The whole CDR3 region reads CASGGQISNERLFF.

A remark on this clone: Any gene name here is a mouse gene name. The sequence runs out 1 residue before the end of the CDR3; the remainder is reconstructed from the germline J gene. The gene calls are TRBV13-3 and TRBJ1-6; D might be TRBD1 (5 bases). TRBJ1-6 is flagged as an ORF with uncertain function. The CDR3 is made up of 13 amino acids. The germline V gene encodes CDR1 NNHDY and CDR2 SYVADS. The V gene lost 4 bases and the J gene lost 7 bases, with 9 bases spanning the gap. Incomplete CDR3 DNA: TGTGCCAGCAGTCTAGGGGACAATTCGCCCCTCTAC. Amino acid sequence: CASSLGDNSPLY. The CDR3 in full is CASSLGDNSPLYF.

A word on this clone: Gene names and germline refer to mouse. The CDR3 DNA, read in part, is TGTGCCAGCAGTAGGACCGACACCTTGTAC. Its protein is CASSRTDTLY. The full CDR3 protein is CASSRTDTLYF. The rearrangement links TRBV19 to TRBJ2-4; D ambiguous. The read falls 1 residue short of the CDR3 end, and the missing part is taken from the germline J gene. V was shortened by 3 bases and J by 7 bases, with 6 bases between the two germline ends. Germline CDR1 reads FNHDT; CDR2 reads SITEND (reference sequence). CDR3 length: 11 amino acids. Full variable domain (rest looked up from reference TRBV19 and TRBJ2-4): GGIITQTPKFLIGQEGQKLTLKCQQNFNHDTMYWYRQDSGKGLRLIYYSITENDLQKGDLSEGYDASREKKSSFSLTVTSAQKNEMAVFLCASSRTDTLYFGAGTRLSVL.

Concerning this clone: The gene names given are mouse names. The DNA read from the CDR3 is TGTGCCAGCAGTGGACAGGGGTCCACCGGGCAGCTCTAC. It is translated as CASSGQGSTGQLY. The full CDR3 sequence reads CASSGQGSTGQLYF. The rearrangement joins TRBV13-3 to TRBJ2-2, with TRBD1 matching 8 bases. With the read ending 1 residue before the CDR3 end, the germline J gene is used to fill in that end. With 3 bases clipped from V and 4 bases from J, the junction kept 2 bases outside the gene matches. This CDR3 region has 14 residues. Germline V gives CDR1 NNHDY, CDR2 SYVADS.

Concerning this clone itself: Gene names are mouse gene names. The observed sequence ends 1 residue before the CDR3 terminus, with the missing tail filled in from the germline J gene. The chain recombines TRBV1 with TRBJ2-5; 8 positions agree with TRBD2. Germline V lookup: CDR1 NSQYPW, CDR2 LRSPGD (reference sequence). The CDR3 has 15 amino acids. V gave up 0 bases and J gave up 7 bases; unmatched junction bases: 6. CDR3 DNA (partial): TGCACCTGCAGTGCAGATCGGGGGGGCGTGAACACCCAGTAC. The encoded protein is CTCSADRGGVNTQY. The entire CDR3 protein is CTCSADRGGVNTQYF.

Of note for this clone: Each gene name is a mouse one. The read halts 1 residue ahead of the CDR3 end, with the missing end drawn from the germline J gene. V is TRBV13-1 and J is TRBJ2-7, with 9 bases aligning to TRBD1. The ends lost 2 bases at V and 6 bases at J; junction bases unmatched: 3. Germline V gene data show CDR1 as NSHNY and CDR2 as SYGAGN. The CDR3 runs 13 residues. CDR3 DNA, as far as it was read: TGTGCCAGCAGTGAGCCGGGACAGGGTGAACAGTAC. This codes for CASSEPGQGEQY. The CDR3 in its entirety is CASSEPGQGEQYF.

As regards this clone: Mouse names are used for the genes. The CDR3 end falls 1 residue outside the read, so it is completed with the germline J gene. The V gene is TRBV1, the J gene TRBJ2-5; D uncertain. The CDR3 consists of 13 residues. Per the germline V gene, CDR1 is NSQYPW and CDR2 is LRSPGD (reference sequence). Trimming removed 0 bases from V and 6 bases from J, with 7 bases in between. The covered CDR3 bases are TGCACCTGCAGTGCAGATATCTCTGACACCCAGTAC. Amino acids: CTCSADISDTQY. The CDR3 in full is CTCSADISDTQYF.

This clone occurred a few times. The genes and germline here are from mouse. The read halts 1 residue ahead of the CDR3 end, with the missing end drawn from the germline J gene. The gene calls are TRBV13-1 and TRBJ1-2; D not resolved. Trimming took off 0 bases at V and 3 bases at J, with 6 bases between the two ends. This CDR3 is 13 amino acids long. CDR1 and CDR2 (germline): NSHNY, SYGAGN. Incomplete CDR3 DNA: TGTGCCAGCAGTGATGCAAAGGACTCCGACTACACC. Its translation is CASSDAKDSDYT. The CDR3, in full, reads CASSDAKDSDYTF.

With respect to this clone: Any gene name here is a mouse gene name. Read coverage stops 1 residue before the CDR3 terminus; the germline J gene supplies the remainder. This chain connects TRBV13-2 to TRBJ2-1; D unclear. Trimming stripped 2 bases from V and 6 bases from J, with 3 bases between. This CDR3 region has 11 residues. The germline V gene encodes CDR1 NNHNN and CDR2 SYGAGS (reference sequence). The CDR3 bases that were read are TGTGCCAGCGGTGAGGCTGCTGAGCAGTTC. It codes for CASGEAAEQF. The full CDR3 is CASGEAAEQFF.

A few counts support this clone. Genes here carry mouse names. The CDR3 extends 1 residue past the end of the read, so its final part is completed from the germline J gene. The chain uses TRBV13-1 and TRBJ1-4, with 8 nucleotides matching TRBD1. CDR1 NSHNY and CDR2 SYGAGN come from the germline V gene. The length of the CDR3 is 14 residues. Unmatched junction bases numbered 5, after V lost 3 bases and J lost 7 bases. This chain's CDR3 is CASSADRAGERLFF. The DNA read from the CDR3 is TGTGCCAGCAGTGCGGACAGGGCGGGCGAAAGATTATTT. Using reference TRBV13-1 and TRBJ1-4 for the parts outside the CDR3, the full variable domain is EAAVTQSPRNKVTVTGGNVTLSCRQTNSHNYMYWYRQDTGHGLRLIHYSYGAGNLRIGDVPDGYKATRTTQEDFFLLLELASPSQTSLYFCASSADRAGERLFFGHGTKLSVL.

Regarding this clone: Mouse germline and gene names are used. The missing CDR3 end, 1 residue past where the read stops, is filled in from the germline J gene. Other DNA sequences in the same sample also yield this CDR3. This chain uses TRBV1 with TRBJ2-5, with 11 bases that match TRBD1. The V gene's germline CDR1 is NSQYPW and CDR2 LRSPGD (reference sequence). The CDR3 extends over 14 amino acids. Losses at the gene ends were 4 bases for V and 6 bases for J; bases not matched to a gene: 3. CDR3 sequence: CTCSGTGGADTQYF. CDR3 DNA (partial): TGCACCTGCAGTGGGACAGGGGGCGCGGACACCCAGTAC.

This clone was seen a few times. All gene names here are mouse names. The DNA read from the CDR3 is TGTGCAAGCAGCCCTGGGACAGGGGAGAATGAACAGTAC. It translates to CASSPGTGENEQY. The full CDR3 protein reads CASSPGTGENEQYF. The chain recombines TRBV16 with TRBJ2-7, with 10 bases matching TRBD1. From the germline J gene comes the end of the CDR3, since the read stops 1 residue before it. CDR1 and CDR2 from the germline V gene are SGHSA and FRNQAP. V was clipped by 5 bases and J by 5 bases; unmatched bases: 6. This CDR3 spans 14 amino acids.

In the case of this clone: Gene names denote mouse genes. The CDR3 end falls 1 residue outside the read, so it is completed with the germline J gene. J is TRBJ2-5 and V is TRBV26, with D uncertain. The germline V and J ends were trimmed by 0 bases and 6 bases, with 4 bases remaining between them. Per germline, CDR1 KGHPV and CDR2 FQNQEV (reference sequence). This CDR3 has 12 residues. Partial CDR3 DNA: TGTGCCAGCAGTCTGTCAGGGGACACCCAGTAC. Residues: CASSLSGDTQY. The entire CDR3 sequence reads CASSLSGDTQYF.

This clone was counted between two and nine times. Gene names and germline refer to mouse. The CDR3 end falls 1 residue outside the read, so it is completed with the germline J gene. The chain combines TRBV2 with TRBJ2-7; no reliable D call. This CDR3 is built from 9 residues. The V and J ends lost 3 bases and 6 bases respectively, with 0 bases between them. Germline V gives CDR1 LGHNA, CDR2 YSYQKL. The sequenced CDR3 bases are TGTGCCAGCAGCCATGAACAGTAC. Protein product: CASSHEQY. The whole CDR3 reads CASSHEQYF.

Worth noting for this clone: Any gene name here is a mouse gene name. The read ends 1 residue early relative to the CDR3; the germline J gene fills the gap. The chain couples TRBV5 to TRBJ2-5; 7 bases are shared with TRBD2. The CDR3 contains 14 residues. J gave up 0 bases and V 6 bases, and 3 bases lay outside the gene matches. Germline V gene lookup returns CDR1 LGHNA and CDR2 YNLKQL (reference sequence). This CDR3 reads CASRLGVNQDTQYF. CDR3 DNA, as far as it was read: TGTGCCAGCAGGCTGGGGGTTAACCAAGACACCCAGTAC.